Here is one T cell receptor (beta chain) with its context. TCRdb's table, derived via immunoSEQ multiplex PCR, lists solely in-frame clones and lacks some. The table has fewer than 350,000 clones, nearly 90% seen once. This sample was taken from a study of blood T cell repertoires in COVID-19. Participants, 18 to 89 years old, spanned around 26 US areas. There are 15 residues in the CDR3. After removal of 4 bases from V and 1 base from J, the junction contained 4 bases not matched to a gene. Germline V lookup: CDR1 MNHEY, CDR2 SVGEGT. The receptor comes from a woman aged 25-40 years who had recovered from COVID-19. The specimen sequenced was PBMCs or T cells enriched from blood (not recorded which). The J gene is TRBJ2-1, the V gene TRBV6-2 or TRBV6-3, with 7 bases lining up with TRBD2. The CDR3 spells CASSLRTSSYNEQFF. Here the CDR3 DNA reads TGTGCCAGCAGTTTAAGGACTAGTTCCTACAATGAGCAGTTCTTC.